This TCR beta chain was observed in a study of CD8 T cells in Susac syndrome. It was with random hexamers that roughly 0.45 to 1 ug RNA was reverse transcribed. MiXCR was run by TCRdb on the immunoSEQ multiplex PCR reads, yielding one entry per CDR3 protein. The sample consists of 200,000 to 250,000 distinct CDR3 sequences, around 95% of them appearing once. The clonotype originates from a human donor with multiple sclerosis. Input material: CD4+ T cells from PBMCs.

DNA for the CDR3: TGTGCCAGCTCCAGGGGGCTCTACGAGCAGTACTTC. Its protein is CASSRGLYEQYF. The rearrangement links TRBV12-3 or TRBV12-4 to TRBJ2-7, with TRBD1 matching over 8 bases. Trimming cost V 8 bases and J 3 bases; bases outside gene matches: 3. The CDR3 sequence is 12 residues long.